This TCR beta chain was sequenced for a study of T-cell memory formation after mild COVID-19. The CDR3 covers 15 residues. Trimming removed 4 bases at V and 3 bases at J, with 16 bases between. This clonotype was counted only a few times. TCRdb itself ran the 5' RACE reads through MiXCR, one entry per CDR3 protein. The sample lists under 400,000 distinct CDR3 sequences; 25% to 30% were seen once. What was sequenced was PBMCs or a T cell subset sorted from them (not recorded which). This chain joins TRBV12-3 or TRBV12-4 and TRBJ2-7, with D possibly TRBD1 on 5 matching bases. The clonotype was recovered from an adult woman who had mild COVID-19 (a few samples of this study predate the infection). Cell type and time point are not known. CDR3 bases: TGTGCCAGCAGTTCTCAGGGCCCTATCAGCTACGAGCAGTACTTC. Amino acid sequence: CASSSQGPISYEQYF.